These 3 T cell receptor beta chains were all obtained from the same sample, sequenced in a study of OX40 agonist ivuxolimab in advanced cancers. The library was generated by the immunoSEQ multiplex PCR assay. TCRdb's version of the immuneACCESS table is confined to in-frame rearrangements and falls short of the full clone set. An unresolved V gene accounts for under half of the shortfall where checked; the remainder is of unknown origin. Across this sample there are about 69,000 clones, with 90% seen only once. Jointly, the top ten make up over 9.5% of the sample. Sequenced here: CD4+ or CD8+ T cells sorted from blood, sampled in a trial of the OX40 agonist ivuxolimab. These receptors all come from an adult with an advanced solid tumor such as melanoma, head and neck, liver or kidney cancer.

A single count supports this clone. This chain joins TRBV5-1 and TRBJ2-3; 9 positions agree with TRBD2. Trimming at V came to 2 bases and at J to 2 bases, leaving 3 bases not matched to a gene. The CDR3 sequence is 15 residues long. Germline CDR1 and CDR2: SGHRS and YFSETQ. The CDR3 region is CASSFGLANTDTQYF. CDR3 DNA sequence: TGCGCCAGCAGCTTCGGACTAGCGAACACAGATACGCAGTATTTT.

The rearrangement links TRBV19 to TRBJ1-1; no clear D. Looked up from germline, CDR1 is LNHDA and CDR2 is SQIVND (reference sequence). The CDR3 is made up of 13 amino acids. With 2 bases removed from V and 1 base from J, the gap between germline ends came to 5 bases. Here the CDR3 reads CASSINQNTEAFF. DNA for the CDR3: TGTGCCAGTAGTATAAATCAGAACACTGAAGCTTTCTTT. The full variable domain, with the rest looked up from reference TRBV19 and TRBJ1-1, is DGGITQSPKYLFRKEGQNVTLSCEQNLNHDAMYWYRQDPGQGLRLIYYSQIVNDFQKGDIAEGYSVSREKKESFPLTVTSAQKNPTAFYLCASSINQNTEAFFGQGTRLTVV.

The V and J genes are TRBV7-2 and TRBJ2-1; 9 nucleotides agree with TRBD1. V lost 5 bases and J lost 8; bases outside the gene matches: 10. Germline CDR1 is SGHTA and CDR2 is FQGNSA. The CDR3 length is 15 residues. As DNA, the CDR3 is TGTGCCAGCAGCCCAAACAGGGGGCTCTCGCATGAGCAGTTCTTC. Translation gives CASSPNRGLSHEQFF.